These 11 T cell receptor beta chains came from one sample sequenced in a study of CD8 T cells in ankylosing spondylitis (dated by TCRdb to 2015 to 2018). The research as a whole found: Blood from ankylosing spondylitis patients appeared to be characterized by a TCR beta motif made up of about 8 highly homologous amino acid variants.

For these receptors, no antigen is known. The library was generated by 5' RACE. This sample was sequenced with an Illumina HiSeq 2500. TCRdb reworked the public reads: Q25 trimming with fastp, MiXCR clone assembly, productive beta chains retained. Every distinct CDR3 protein forms one entry, paired with its most common genes and DNA. This sample is represented by more than 600,000 distinct CDR3 sequences; 19% of them were singletons. About 19% of the sample is taken by the ten largest. The specimen sequenced was blood, either unsorted or a sorted T cell fraction (not recorded which). These receptors were collected from a male donor with ankylosing spondylitis.

This clonotype has a handful of counts. The chain employs TRBV20-1 and TRBJ1-5; D gene uncertain. Trimming cost V 1 base and J 0 bases, with 13 bases left between them. CDR1 DFQATT and CDR2 SNEGSKA come from the germline V gene (reference sequence). This CDR3 is built from 16 residues. Written as DNA, the CDR3 is TGCAGTGCTAGAGGGGAGTTACATAATAGCAATCAGCCCCAGCATTTT. Residues: CSARGELHNSNQPQHF.

The V gene is TRBV29-1, the J gene TRBJ2-7; the D gene is possibly TRBD2 (6 bases). Germline CDR1 reads SQVTM; CDR2 reads ANQGSEA. The V end lost 5 bases, the J end lost 3 bases, and 14 bases lay between the germline ends. The CDR3 length is 13 residues. CDR3 loop: CSVKRVGGYEQYF. The CDR3, as DNA: TGCAGCGTTAAAAGAGTCGGGGGCTACGAGCAGTACTTC.

This clonotype has a handful of counts. This chain uses TRBV7-6 with TRBJ1-2; D is unresolved. Trimming removed 0 bases at V and 4 bases at J, with 9 bases between. This CDR3 is built from 14 residues. Germline CDR1 is SGHVS and CDR2 is FNYEAQ. CDR3 amino acids: CASSLAQAGYGYTF. The CDR3 bases are TGTGCCAGCAGCTTAGCGCAGGCAGGCTATGGCTACACCTTC.

The rearrangement joins TRBV6-2 or TRBV6-3 to TRBJ1-4; possible D gene TRBD1, 5 bases. CDR3 size: 15 residues. The V end was cut by 2 bases, the J end by 7 bases, with 14 bases between. Germline V gene data show CDR1 as MNHEY and CDR2 as SVGEGT. In nucleotides, the CDR3 is TGTGCCAGCAGTTACAGGGCGGCGAGGGGTGAAAAACTGTTTTTT. This encodes CASSYRAARGEKLFF.

This sequence joins TRBV7-2 and TRBJ1-2; 8 nucleotides align to TRBD1. This CDR3 has 16 residues. Per germline, CDR1 SGHTA and CDR2 FQGNSA. The J segment lost 4 bases and the V segment lost 5 bases, leaving 12 bases of the junction unmatched. This CDR3 is CASSARQGSGGYGYTF. For the CDR3, the DNA is TGTGCCAGCAGCGCCCGACAGGGGTCGGGCGGCTATGGCTACACCTTC.

This clonotype was found a few times. The V and J genes are TRBV4-2 and TRBJ2-2, with TRBD1 matching 8 bases. The CDR3 consists of 17 residues. The V gene's germline CDR1 is LGHNA and CDR2 YNFKEQ. With V trimmed by 1 base and J by 5 bases, 9 bases remained unmatched. CDR3 in amino acids: CASSQGMTGDLTGELFF. DNA for the CDR3: TGTGCCAGCAGCCAAGGAATGACAGGGGACTTGACCGGGGAGCTGTTTTTT.

This chain connects TRBV4-2 to TRBJ1-1; TRBD1 matches 9 bases. From germline, CDR1 is LGHNA and CDR2 YNFKEQ. This CDR3 is built from 15 residues. After removal of 2 bases from V and 9 bases from J, the junction contained 10 bases not matched to a gene. The CDR3 nucleotides read TGTGCCAGCAGCCAATCAAGACAGGGGGGCCTAAAAGCTTTCTTT. Encoded protein: CASSQSRQGGLKAFF.

This clonotype was seen many times. The V call is TRBV11-2, the J call TRBJ2-5; D remains unclear. Germline-derived CDR1 and CDR2 are SGHAT and FQNNGV. V was pared by 4 bases and J by 2 bases, with 8 bases between. The CDR3 is 13 residues long. The CDR3 spells CASSSGLQETQYF. CDR3 sequence (DNA): TGTGCCAGCAGCTCCGGGCTACAAGAGACCCAGTACTTC.

The chain is built from TRBV9 and TRBJ2-2; D possibly corresponds to TRBD2 (5 bases). This CDR3 is built from 15 residues. V was pared by 0 bases and J by 5 bases, with 11 bases between. Germline V gene lookup returns CDR1 SGDLS and CDR2 YYNGEE. For the CDR3, the DNA is TGTGCCAGCAGCGTAGACAGCGGCCCTACCGGGGAGCTGTTTTTT. This translates into CASSVDSGPTGELFF.

A few counts support this clonotype. J is TRBJ2-1 and V is TRBV12-3 or TRBV12-4; possibly TRBD2 for D (7 bases). Trimming shortened V by 10 bases and J by 7 bases, and 20 bases separated the two germline ends. The CDR3 runs 14 residues. The CDR3 spells CATLFGGLLNEQFF. CDR3 nucleotides: TGTGCCACCCTCTTCGGGGGGCTTTTGAATGAGCAGTTCTTC.

The chain uses TRBV19 and TRBJ1-2; D is possibly TRBD1 (6 bases). CDR1 and CDR2 (germline): LNHDA, SQIVND (reference sequence). The ends were cut back, 5 bases at V and 7 bases at J, with 11 bases in the middle. The CDR3 covers 12 residues. The DNA of the CDR3 is TGTGCCAGTAGTGTCCTGGGGGCTGGCTACACCTTC. Translation gives CASSVLGAGYTF.